This TCR beta chain stems from a study of shared clonotypes between healthy human individuals. Trimming pared 4 bases from V and 8 bases from J, leaving 27 bases between. Germline CDR1 and CDR2: SNHLY and FYNNEI. The CDR3 loop spans 18 amino acids. Profiling relied on immunoSEQ multiplex PCR, and the TCRdb table lists in-frame clones only, not all of them. The table lists approximately 530,000 clones, around 96% of them singletons. The clonotype originates from a woman aged 25 to 39 in good health. The chain is built from TRBV2 and TRBJ2-1, with D possibly matching TRBD2 (5 bases). Sequenced input: naive CD4+ T cells sorted from blood. Indicated subset: CD45RA+ positively selected. DNA for the CDR3: TGTGCCAGCAGTGGTAAAATACTAGTCAGTATCGGGTCGGATGAGCAGTTCTTC. It translates to CASSGKILVSIGSDEQFF.